This record covers a single T cell receptor (beta chain). Unique molecular identifiers were incorporated during preparation of the TCRbeta library. Each CDR3 protein gets one entry after TCRdb re-called the PCR reads with MiXCR. The sample holds about 16,000 distinct CDR3 sequences, roughly 7.1% seen once. The data were obtained in a study of T-cell reconstitution after alpha-beta-depleted transplantation in children. After removal of 6 bases from V and 3 bases from J, the junction contained 9 bases not matched to a gene. The CDR3 runs to 16 residues. This chain joins TRBV23-1 and TRBJ2-7, with TRBD2 identical over 12 bases. TRBV23-1 carries the ORF label, with uncertain function. Material: PBMCs, mostly from graft donor cells, obtained 60 days after TCRalphabeta/CD19-depleted stem cell transplant. The receptor's source is a boy under two years old who had a stem cell transplant for Wiskott-Aldrich syndrome, so the T cells may come from the graft donor. Written as DNA, the CDR3 is TGCGCCAGCAGCGGGACTAGCGGGTCTCAGCGCTACGAGCAGTACTTC. Amino acids: CASSGTSGSQRYEQYF.